The rows below give T cell receptor beta chains drawn from one sample of a study of chemoradiotherapy in HPV16-positive cancers. TCRdb's copy holds only in-frame clones and misses some; the assay was immunoSEQ multiplex PCR. The table includes about 8,600 clones, roughly 89% detected once. The sample in question was blood, obtained from a patient who underwent chemoradiotherapy. These receptors were collected from a human donor with HPV-associated anogenital cancer. Both conserved end residues are part of each CDR3. Clone size appears in some rows only: once, few, many, or a class for an expanded clone.

TRBV7-2,15,.,CASSLDSSYNSPLHF
TRBV6-5,13,.,CASGQQMNTEAFF
TRBV6-1,15,.,CASSESGGSNQPQHF
TRBV4-2,14,.,CASSQPGLGNEQFF
TRBV5-8,13,.,CASSSTFYNEQFF
TRBV18,14,.,CASSPYRDRGGYTF
TRBV29-1,14,.,CSVEWLAGAGAQYF
TRBV9,15,.,CASSAGQLSSYEQYF
TRBV6-5,15,.,CASSYLAGAYNEQFF
TRBV30,11,.,CAQWANYGYTF
TRBV19,15,.,CASSRDRVGNQPQHF
TRBV2,16,.,CASSEQGGVYTDTQYF
TRBV30,13,few,CAWSPDSVYGYTF
TRBV11-3,15,.,CASSLGFGTADTIYF
TRBV4-3,18,.,CASSQAVVGGGPNNEQFF
TRBV5-1,17,.,CASSLGGTGGMNTEAFF
TRBV11-2,14,.,CASSRGTANTEAFF
TRBV2,15,.,CASRRLPESNQPQHF
TRBV5-6,15,few,CASSLAGGLTDTQYF
TRBV5-4,16,.,CASSKETSGATDTQYF
TRBV27,13,.,CASSFGKAYEQYF
TRBV4-1,17,.,CASSQEFGGLGRDEQFF
TRBV10-1,14,.,CASSESPGPYEQYF
TRBV9,14,.,CASSVISADGELFF
TRBV6-6,11,.,CASSLASEQYF
TRBV10-2,18,.,CASNPGPGQDFSGNTIYF
TRBV5-8,13,.,CASSWTFRAPQHF
TRBV5-6,17,.,CASSIKVTPLSPNEQFF
TRBV10-3,16,.,CAISEGAGGSYNEQFF
TRBV11-2,16,.,CASSPIGTGGGYEQYF
TRBV30,13,.,CAWSVERGHGYTF
TRBV6-5,15,.,CASSYLGGADYGYTF
TRBV29-1,16,.,CSVGAMGGGAGDTQYF
TRBV9,15,.,CASSVDGGYNSPLHF
TRBV5-4,14,.,CASSLSAGNTEAFF
TRBV7-2,13,.,CASSLDMNTEAFF
TRBV30,17,.,CAWIQSLGQIVNTEAFF
TRBV6-1,18,.,CASSEARKMGQGSQPQHF
TRBV6-1,17,.,CASSALRTGAHTDTQYF
TRBV6-6,15,.,CASRGALIGNQPQHF
TRBV5-1,14,.,CASSRTGGPYGYTF
TRBV6-5,14,.,CASSYSRGADTQYF
TRBV29-1,14,.,CSVRLAGNTGELFF
TRBV7-3,12,.,CASSGTLGIQYF
TRBV30,12,.,CARGLLGTEAFF
TRBV19,16,.,CASSIDGTALTDTQYF
TRBV6-5,15,.,CASSYGMANTGELFF
TRBV11-2,15,.,CASSPTGTGVETQYF
TRBV9,16,.,CASSGGDRGLPDTQYF
TRBV29-1,15,.,CSAVGGQGSTYEQYF
TRBV7-2,15,.,CASSFAPGQRSEQFF
TRBV18,13,few,CASSRRGDAEAFF
TRBV6-1,15,.,CASSLGTGHNYGYTF
TRBV6-1,15,few,CASSEMDEGGSEAFF